Below, 9 T cell receptor beta chains from the same sample are listed, as sequenced in a study of T cell repertoires in cytomegalovirus infection. TCRdb ran MiXCR on the reads and lists one entry per CDR3 protein. The sample lists a few hundred thousand distinct CDR3 sequences, approximately 40% seen once, with about half in the top ten. For these receptors, no antigen is known. This specimen was cultured PBMCs, taken from culture after CMV antigen stimulation. These receptors came from a human donor in good health (CMV status not recorded). Some clones in this sample may be carry-over from other donors' samples.

The J gene is TRBJ1-6, the V gene TRBV4-2; no clear D. With 0 bases removed from V and 11 bases from J, the gap between germline ends came to 17 bases. This CDR3 is built from 16 residues. Germline loops: CDR1 LGHNA, CDR2 YNFKEQ. CDR3 coding DNA: TGTGCCAGCAGCCAAGATAGGACGGTATCTATGACACCCCTCCACTTT. Translated, it gives CASSQDRTVSMTPLHF.

The sample holds many counts of this clonotype. This chain links TRBV7-2 with TRBJ2-3; possibly TRBD1 for D (6 bases). CDR3 size: 13 residues. With 8 bases removed from V and 4 bases from J, the gap between germline ends came to 13 bases. Germline V gives CDR1 SGHTA, CDR2 FQGNSA. CDR3 coding DNA: TGTGCCAGCCAGATGACAGGTGCAGATACGCAGTATTTT. This codes for CASQMTGADTQYF.

The chain has TRBV27 and TRBJ1-5; D is unclear. CDR1 and CDR2 from the germline V gene are MNHEY and SMNVEV (reference sequence). V was cut by 8 bases and J by 5 bases, with 13 bases left in between. This CDR3 has 13 residues. This CDR3 reads CASGLRGDQPQHF. In nucleotides, the CDR3 is TGTGCCAGCGGACTGCGGGGAGATCAGCCCCAGCATTTT.

This CDR3 is CASSSGRGPTEAFF. CDR3 DNA sequence: TGTGCCAGCAGCTCCGGCCGGGGGCCAACTGAAGCTTTCTTT. The chain links TRBV7-9 to TRBJ1-1, with TRBD1 as a possible D gene (6 bases). This CDR3 has 14 residues. V gave up 4 bases and J gave up 5 bases, with 14 bases separating them. The germline CDR1 and CDR2 sequences are SEHNR and FQNEAQ (reference sequence).

This clonotype came up a few times. The chain employs TRBV20-1 and TRBJ2-3; tentative D call: TRBD1 (7 bases). Trimming took off 6 bases at V and 4 bases at J, with 17 bases between the two ends. Germline CDR1 is DFQATT and CDR2 is SNEGSKA (reference sequence). The CDR3 runs to 14 residues. The CDR3 nucleotides read TGCAGTGCCGTGGAGGGGGCCCGGGCAGATACGCAGTATTTT. This translates into CSAVEGARADTQYF.

The genes are TRBV5-4 and TRBJ2-7; possible D gene TRBD2, 6 bases. CDR1 and CDR2 (germline): SGHNT, YYREEE (reference sequence). The V end lost 4 bases, the J end lost 12 bases, and 17 bases lay between the germline ends. The CDR3 extends over 12 amino acids. CDR3 nucleotides: TGTGCCAGCAGCCCCGAGTGGGGGGAGAGGTACTTC. It encodes CASSPEWGERYF.

The rearrangement links TRBV4-2 to TRBJ1-6, with TRBD1 matching over 10 bases. Germline-derived CDR1 and CDR2 are LGHNA and YNFKEQ. V trimming: 1 base; J trimming: 7 bases; junction bases outside the gene matches: 4. CDR3 length: 16 residues. This CDR3 reads CASSQGPGQGNSPLHF. DNA of the CDR3: TGTGCCAGCAGCCAAGGCCCGGGACAGGGGAATTCACCCCTCCACTTT.

V gene TRBV7-8 combines with J gene TRBJ1-2; a possible D gene is TRBD1 (5 bases). Trimming stripped 0 bases from V and 2 bases from J, with 10 bases between. Germline assignment: CDR1 SGHVS and CDR2 FQNEAQ. CDR3 length equals 15 residues. This CDR3 reads CASSLASGANYGYTF. The CDR3 coding sequence is TGTGCCAGCAGCTTAGCGTCTGGGGCCAACTATGGCTACACCTTC.

The rearrangement links TRBV7-2 to TRBJ1-2; possible D gene TRBD1, 6 bases. This CDR3 is built from 14 residues. Germline CDR1 is SGHTA and CDR2 is FQGNSA. Trimming removed 1 base from V and 2 bases from J, with 8 bases in between. The CDR3, as DNA: TGTGCCAGCAGCTTAGGCAGGGGAAACTATGGCTACACCTTC. It is translated as CASSLGRGNYGYTF.